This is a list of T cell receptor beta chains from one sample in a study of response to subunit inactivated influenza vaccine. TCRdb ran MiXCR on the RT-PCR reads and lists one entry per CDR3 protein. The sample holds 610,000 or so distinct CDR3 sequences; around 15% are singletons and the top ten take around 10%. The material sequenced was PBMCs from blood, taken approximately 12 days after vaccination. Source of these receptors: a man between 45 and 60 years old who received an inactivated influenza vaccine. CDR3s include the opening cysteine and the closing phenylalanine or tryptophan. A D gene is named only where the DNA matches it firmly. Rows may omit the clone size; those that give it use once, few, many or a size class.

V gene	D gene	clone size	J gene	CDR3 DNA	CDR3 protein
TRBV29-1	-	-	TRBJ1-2	TGCAGCGTTGCAGTAAACTATGGCTACACCTTC	CSVAVNYGYTF
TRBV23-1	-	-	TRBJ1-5	TGCGCCAGCAGACAAAGGAACGGGCCCTACAATCAGCCCCAGCATTTT	CASRQRNGPYNQPQHF
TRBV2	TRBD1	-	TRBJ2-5	TGTGCCAGCAGTGAGCAGGGGGCTTCGGAGACCCAGTACTTC	CASSEQGASETQYF
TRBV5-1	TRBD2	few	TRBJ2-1	TGCGCCAGCAGCTTGACGGGGGTAGCGGGCAATGAGCAGTTCTTC	CASSLTGVAGNEQFF
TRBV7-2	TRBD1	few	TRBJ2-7	TGTGCCAGCAGCTTAGCCGGCTGGGACAGCTCCTACGAGCAGTACTTC	CASSLAGWDSSYEQYF
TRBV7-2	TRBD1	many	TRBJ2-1	TGTGCCAGCAGCTTAAGACAGGGGGCTTTAAATGAGCAGTTCTTC	CASSLRQGALNEQFF
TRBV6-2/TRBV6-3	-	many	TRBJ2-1	TGTGCCAGCAGTTACTCGTACAACTACAATGAGCAGTTCTTC	CASSYSYNYNEQFF
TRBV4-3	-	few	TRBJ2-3	TGCGCCAGCAGCCAAGATCCCCTCGACAGCACAGATACGCAGTATTTT	CASSQDPLDSTDTQYF
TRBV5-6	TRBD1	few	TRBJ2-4	TGTGCCAGCAGCTCCGGGACAGAATTGGACATTCAGTACTTC	CASSSGTELDIQYF
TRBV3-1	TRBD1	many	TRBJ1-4	TGTGCCAGCAGCCTTGGACAGGGGAACGGCGAAAAACTGTTTTTT	CASSLGQGNGEKLFF
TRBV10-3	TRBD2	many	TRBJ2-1	TGTGCCATCAGTGTTCGGTCAGCGGGGGGGCTGTTCAATGAGCAGTTCTTC	CAISVRSAGGLFNEQFF
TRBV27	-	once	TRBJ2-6	TGTGCCAGCAGTTGGGACTCTGGGGCCAACGTCCTGACTTTC	CASSWDSGANVLTF
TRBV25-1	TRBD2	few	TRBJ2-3	TGTGCCAGCAGTGATTCTAGCGGGTACACAGATACGCAGTATTTT	CASSDSSGYTDTQYF
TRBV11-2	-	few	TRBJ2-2	TGTGCCAGCAGCTTAGATGAGGTGAACACCGGGGAGCTGTTTTTT	CASSLDEVNTGELFF
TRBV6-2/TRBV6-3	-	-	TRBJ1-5	TGTGCCAGCAGTTACGCCGTCGGCAGGGGAAATCAGCCCCAGCATTTT	CASSYAVGRGNQPQHF
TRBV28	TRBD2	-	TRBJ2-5	TGTTCCGGGGGGGGCAGGGAGACCCAGTACTTC	CSGGGRETQYF
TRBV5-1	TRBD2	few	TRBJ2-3	TGCGCCAGCAGCCCTACCTCTAGCGGGGGTTGGCCCACAGATACGCAGTATTTT	CASSPTSSGGWPTDTQYF
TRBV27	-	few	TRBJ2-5	TGTGCCAGCAGTTTAGGTGTTGGGGGGGCGCAGGAGACCCAGTACTTC	CASSLGVGGAQETQYF
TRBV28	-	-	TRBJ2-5	TGTGCCAGCAGGTCCTTAGAGACCCAGTACTTC	CASRSLETQYF
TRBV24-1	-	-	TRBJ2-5	TGTGCCACCAGTGATTCCCACGAGACCCAGTACTTC	CATSDSHETQYF
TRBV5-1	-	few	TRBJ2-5	TGCGCCAGCAGCTTGCCCGGCACCTACCAAGAGACCCAGTACTTC	CASSLPGTYQETQYF
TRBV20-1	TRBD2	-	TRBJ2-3	TGCAGTGGAACTACTAGCGGCCCTAGCACAGATACGCAGTATTTT	CSGTTSGPSTDTQYF
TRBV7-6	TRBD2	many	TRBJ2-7	TGTGCCAGCAGCTTATACGTAGCGGGAGGGTCGGGGGAGCAGTACTTC	CASSLYVAGGSGEQYF
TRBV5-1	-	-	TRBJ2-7	TGCGCCAGCAGCTTGGTGGCAGGGCGGTACGAGCAGTACTTC	CASSLVAGRYEQYF
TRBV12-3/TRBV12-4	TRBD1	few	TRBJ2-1	TGTGCCAGCAGCAGGGACAGGGTAAACTACAATGAGCAGTTCTTC	CASSRDRVNYNEQFF
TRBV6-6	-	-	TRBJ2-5	TGTGCCAGCAGTTACTCGAGGGCGACCCAGTACTTC	CASSYSRATQYF
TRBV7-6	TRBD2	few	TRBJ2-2	TGTGCCAGCAGCTTAGAGATTAGCGGGAGCGGCACCGGGGAGCTGTTTTTT	CASSLEISGSGTGELFF
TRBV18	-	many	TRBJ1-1	TGTGCCAGCTCATCCGACCCGAACACTGAAGCTTTCTTT	CASSSDPNTEAFF
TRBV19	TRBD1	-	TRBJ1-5	TGTGCCAGTAGTAAAGGGACAGGGAATCAGCCCCAGCATTTT	CASSKGTGNQPQHF
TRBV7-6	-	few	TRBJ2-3	TGTGCCAGCAGCTTGGCGCAGTCGGGAAACACAGATACGCAGTATTTT	CASSLAQSGNTDTQYF
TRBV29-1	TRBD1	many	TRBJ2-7	TGCAGCGTTGGCCGGACAGGTTACGAGCAGTACTTC	CSVGRTGYEQYF
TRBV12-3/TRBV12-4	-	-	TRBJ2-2	TGTGCCAGCAGTTTAGGTCGGACGAACACCGGGGAGCTGTTTTTT	CASSLGRTNTGELFF
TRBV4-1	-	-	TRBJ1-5	TGCGCCAGCAGCCAGACCCCGGGACAATATAGCAATCAGCCCCAGCATTTT	CASSQTPGQYSNQPQHF
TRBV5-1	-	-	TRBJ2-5	TGCGCCAGCAGCGAAAACCGGAACGGGGGAGAGACCCAGTACTTC	CASSENRNGGETQYF
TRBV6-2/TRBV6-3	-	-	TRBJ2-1	TGTGCCAGCAGTTACCATGGAGGACAGTTCTTC	CASSYHGGQFF
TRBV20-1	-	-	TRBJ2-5	TGCAGTGCTAGATATCTGGGGTCTGGGCAAGAGACCCAGTACTTC	CSARYLGSGQETQYF
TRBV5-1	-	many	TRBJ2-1	TGCGCCAGCGGCAGGGGAGACAATGAGCAGTTCTTC	CASGRGDNEQFF
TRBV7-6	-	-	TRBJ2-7	TGTGCCAGCAGCTTAGAAGCAACAGCGCCCCAAGAGCAGTACTTC	CASSLEATAPQEQYF
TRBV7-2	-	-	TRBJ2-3	TGTGCCAGCAGCTTAGGGAGTAGCAGAAGCACAGATACGCAGTATTTT	CASSLGSSRSTDTQYF
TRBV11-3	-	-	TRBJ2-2	TGTGCCAGCAGCTTAGTCCATCCTTGGGGGTCTAACACCGGGGAGCTGTTTTTT	CASSLVHPWGSNTGELFF
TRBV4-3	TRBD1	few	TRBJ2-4	TGCGCCAGCAGCCAAGAGGGAACAGGGGGCGTCAAAAACATTCAGTACTTC	CASSQEGTGGVKNIQYF
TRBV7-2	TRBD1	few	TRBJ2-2	TGTGCCAGCAGCCGCTTTGGACAGGGGTCCGGGGAGCTGTTTTTT	CASSRFGQGSGELFF
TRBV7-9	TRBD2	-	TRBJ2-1	TGTGCCAGCAGCCCAGGGACTAGCGGGAGTTACAATGAGCAGTTCTTC	CASSPGTSGSYNEQFF
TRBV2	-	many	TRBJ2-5	TGTGCCAGCGTCCTTGCAATAACCTTCCAAGAGACCCAGTACTTC	CASVLAITFQETQYF
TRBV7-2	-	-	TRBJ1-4	TGTGCCAGCAGCTTAGGACAGATTGCCACTAATGAAAAACTGTTTTTT	CASSLGQIATNEKLFF
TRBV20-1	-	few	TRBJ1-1	TGCAGATCAGCTCGGGATTCGTACACTGAAGCTTTCTTT	CRSARDSYTEAFF
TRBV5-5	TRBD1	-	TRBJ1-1	TGTGCCAGCAGGGCGACCGGACAGGTGAACACTGAAGCTTTCTTT	CASRATGQVNTEAFF